This T cell receptor (beta chain) came from a study of T cells in Graves' hyperthyroidism and ophthalmopathy. Both ends counted, the CDR3 spans 9 residues. Germline-derived CDR1 and CDR2 are SQVTM and ANQGSEA. For this clonotype: The conserved phenylalanine or tryptophan is not found at the CDR3 terminus, so this likely reflects a read error. The DNA is left out, because the CDR3 cannot be placed on it with certainty; the CDR3 is given as TCRdb lists it.

What was amplified from RNA transcripts were TCR beta CDR3 regions. Initially, a first-round RT-PCR of the TCR CDR3 employed the HTBI primer set. In TCRdb, the multiplex PCR reads were re-called with MiXCR into one record per CDR3 protein. The sample consists of fewer than 750,000 distinct CDR3 sequences, just over 45% of them appearing once. The TCR comes from a woman aged 18 to 35 with Graves' hyperthyroidism. The genes are TRBV29-1 and TRBJ2-5; the DNA was not compared with TRBD2, the D call given in the table. The specimen sequenced was peripheral blood or thyroid tissue (not recorded which). Here the CDR3 reads CSVEGLAGK.